The rows below give T cell receptor beta chains drawn from one sample of a study of T-cell memory formation after mild COVID-19. Via MiXCR, TCRdb re-called the 5' RACE reads, giving one row per CDR3 protein. The profile shows approximately 340,000 distinct CDR3 sequences, over 10% of them singletons. The sequencing input was PBMCs or a T cell subset sorted from them (not recorded which). These receptor sequences come from a man aged 18 to 29 who had mild COVID-19 (a few samples of this study predate the infection). Cell type and time point are not known. Each CDR3 is given with its conserved first and last residue. The D gene is left open where the match is weak. Where a row states a size, it is once, few, many or the class of an expanded clone; other rows omit it.

TRBV11-2	TRBD2	few	TRBJ2-2	TGTGCCAGCAGCTGGGGACTAGCGGGGGGGCCCGGGGAGCTGTTTTTT	CASSWGLAGGPGELFF
TRBV11-2	TRBD1	few	TRBJ2-2	TGTGCCAGCAGCTCGGACAGGGAATCCGGGGAGCTGTTTTTT	CASSSDRESGELFF
TRBV12-3/TRBV12-4	.	.	TRBJ1-1	TGTGCCAGCTGTGGGATGAACACTGAAGCTTTCTTT	CASCGMNTEAFF
TRBV6-5	TRBD1	few	TRBJ2-6	TGTGCCAGCAGTAGGACCGGGACAGGGAGATCTGGGGCCAACGTCCTGACTTTC	CASSRTGTGRSGANVLTF
TRBV5-1	.	few	TRBJ1-1	TGCGCCAGCAGCCAGGACACCAACAAGAACACTGAAGCTTTCTTT	CASSQDTNKNTEAFF
TRBV7-2	.	.	TRBJ1-4	TGTGCCAGCAGCCCTGCAGCGGGACCGCAGGAAAAACTGTTTTTT	CASSPAAGPQEKLFF
TRBV20-1	.	.	TRBJ2-7	TGCAGTGCCGCGGGACACTCTAACGAGCAGTACTTC	CSAAGHSNEQYF
TRBV27	TRBD1	few	TRBJ1-6	TGTGCCAGCAGTCGTGAAGGGACAGGCCCTGGGTCCCTCCACTTT	CASSREGTGPGSLHF
TRBV28	TRBD2	few	TRBJ2-1	TGTGCCAGCAGCCCGACTAGCGGGGGGGTATATGAGCAGTTCTTC	CASSPTSGGVYEQFF
TRBV6-5	TRBD1	few	TRBJ1-3	TGTGCCAGCAGCCCTGACAGGGGGCTTTTTGGAAACACCATATATTTT	CASSPDRGLFGNTIYF
TRBV5-6	TRBD1	few	TRBJ2-5	TGTGCCAGCAGCGAGACAGGGTACCAAGAGACCCAGTACTTC	CASSETGYQETQYF
TRBV7-9	.	.	TRBJ2-1	TGTGCCAGCAGCTTAATGGAGGGTGAGCAGTTCTTC	CASSLMEGEQFF
TRBV4-1	.	many	TRBJ2-3	TGCGCCAGCAGCCAAGTCGGCTCAGATACGCAGTATTTT	CASSQVGSDTQYF
TRBV20-1	.	once	TRBJ2-1	TGCAGTGCTTCCCGCCTGAGGCGGTACTCCTACAATGAGCAGTTCTTC	CSASRLRRYSYNEQFF
TRBV5-1	.	.	TRBJ2-5	TGCGCCAGCAGCTTACTAGGGATCGGGTACCAAGAGACCCAGTACTTC	CASSLLGIGYQETQYF
TRBV14	.	few	TRBJ1-2	TGTGCCAGCAGCCCCGCCGCCTTGGGCTATGGCTACACCTTC	CASSPAALGYGYTF
TRBV25-1	TRBD1	few	TRBJ2-7	TGTGCCAGCAGTGAACGGTTCGGGACAGGTATCTACGAGCAGTACTTC	CASSERFGTGIYEQYF
TRBV18	TRBD2	few	TRBJ2-2	TGTGCCAGCTCACCTGCGGCTAGCGGTACGAACACCGGGGAGCTGTTTTTT	CASSPAASGTNTGELFF
TRBV7-9	TRBD1	.	TRBJ1-6	TGTGCCAGCAGCGGACAGGGGGTTTTATCGAATTCACCCCTCCACTTT	CASSGQGVLSNSPLHF
TRBV6-2/TRBV6-3	.	.	TRBJ1-1	TGTGCCAGCAGCTTAAACCCCCACAGGACTGAAGCTTTCTTT	CASSLNPHRTEAFF
TRBV6-5	.	few	TRBJ1-1	TGTGCCAGCAGTTACGGGGGGGCCGGATCTGAAGCTTTCTTT	CASSYGGAGSEAFF
TRBV7-2	TRBD1	.	TRBJ1-1	TGTGCCAGCAGACGGACAGGGCAAGGCACTGAAGCTTTCTTT	CASRRTGQGTEAFF
TRBV7-3	.	few	TRBJ1-2	TGTGCCAGCAGCTTAGAGGGGAGTGCGACTGGCTACACCTTC	CASSLEGSATGYTF
TRBV29-1	.	.	TRBJ2-2	TGCAGCGTCGGGGAGAACACCGGGGAGCTGTTTTTT	CSVGENTGELFF
TRBV7-9	.	many	TRBJ1-1	TGTGCCAGCAGCTTAGTCATCGGGGGTGAAGACACTGAAGCTTTCTTT	CASSLVIGGEDTEAFF
TRBV7-2	.	.	TRBJ1-1	TGTGCCAGCAGCCGGGGGGCAGGCATGAACACTGAAGCTTTCTTT	CASSRGAGMNTEAFF
TRBV6-1	TRBD2	few	TRBJ2-3	TGTGCCAGCAATCTAGCGGGGGAGGCAGATACGCAGTATTTT	CASNLAGEADTQYF
TRBV18	.	.	TRBJ2-1	TGTGCCAGCTCCGGACGGAGGGGGGCCTACAATGAGCAGTTCTTC	CASSGRRGAYNEQFF
TRBV9	.	few	TRBJ1-5	TGTGCCAGCAGCGTAGGAGGGGCGAGTCAGCCCCAGCATTTT	CASSVGGASQPQHF
TRBV5-1	TRBD1	few	TRBJ1-2	TGCGCCAGCAGCCGGACAGGGGGGACCCTCTATGGCTACACCTTC	CASSRTGGTLYGYTF
TRBV4-1	.	many	TRBJ2-5	TGCGCCAGCAGCTCTAGGGGAGAGACCCAGTACTTC	CASSSRGETQYF
TRBV6-2/TRBV6-3	.	few	TRBJ2-1	TGTGCCAGCTTGGGAGAGTACAATGAGCAGTTCTTC	CASLGEYNEQFF
TRBV28	.	few	TRBJ2-5	TGTGCCAGCAGCACGACAGAGACCCAGTACTTC	CASSTTETQYF
TRBV6-6	TRBD2	few	TRBJ2-3	TGTGCCAGCAGTTACTCGCCAGCGGGGGGCCACACAGATACGCAGTATTTT	CASSYSPAGGHTDTQYF
TRBV11-2	TRBD2	few	TRBJ2-2	TGTGCCAGCAGCATGCGGGGGGAGAACACCGGGGAGCTGTTTTTT	CASSMRGENTGELFF
TRBV4-2	.	many	TRBJ2-2	TGTGCCAGCAGCCAAGAGCTAGCAGCCGGGGAGCTGTTTTTT	CASSQELAAGELFF
TRBV10-3	.	many	TRBJ1-1	TGTGCCATCAGTGAGAGGGAGAACACTGAAGCTTTCTTT	CAISERENTEAFF
TRBV18	.	.	TRBJ1-4	TGTGCCAGCTCGCCGATGACAGGCCAGCTCAGCGGATTAGGTCTGTTTTTT	CASSPMTGQLSGLGLFF
TRBV4-1	TRBD1	few	TRBJ2-7	TGCGCCAGCAGCCAAGGTAGGGGGCGGTACGAGCAGTACTTC	CASSQGRGRYEQYF
TRBV2	.	.	TRBJ1-2	TGTGCCATTGGGGGTGAGGGCTATGGCTACACCTTC	CAIGGEGYGYTF
TRBV6-1	TRBD1	.	TRBJ2-1	TGTGCCAGCTCCGGGACAGGGGTAGATGAGCAGTTCTTC	CASSGTGVDEQFF
TRBV4-1	TRBD1	.	TRBJ1-5	TGCGCCAGCAGCCAAGCGACAGGGGGCGTCAATCAGCCCCAGCATTTT	CASSQATGGVNQPQHF
TRBV5-6	.	few	TRBJ2-3	TGTGCCAGCAGCAATCTTATAACAGATACGCAGTATTTT	CASSNLITDTQYF
TRBV24-1	TRBD2	.	TRBJ2-1	TGTGCCACCAGTGAGTCTAGCGGGGGGGCCGGAGGTGAGCAGTTCTTC	CATSESSGGAGGEQFF
TRBV6-2/TRBV6-3	.	few	TRBJ2-1	TGTGCCAGCAGTTCCGTTCTGAGGAACAATGAGCAGTTCTTC	CASSSVLRNNEQFF
TRBV6-2/TRBV6-3	.	few	TRBJ2-1	TGTGCCAGCACTCCATATAACCGGGACATGAGCTCCTACAATGAGCAGTTCTTC	CASTPYNRDMSSYNEQFF
TRBV12-3/TRBV12-4	.	.	TRBJ1-5	TGTGCCAGCACCTGGGGCAGGGATGATCAGCCCCAGCATTTT	CASTWGRDDQPQHF
TRBV6-2/TRBV6-3	.	.	TRBJ1-5	TGTGCCAGCAGTTACAGGGGGGGCGGCAATCAGCCCCAGCATTTT	CASSYRGGGNQPQHF